The next 2 T cell receptor beta chains were all read from a single sample in a study of response to subunit inactivated influenza vaccine. Each CDR3 protein gets one entry after TCRdb re-called the RT-PCR reads with MiXCR. In the table there are about 190,000 distinct CDR3 sequences, about 15% of which are singletons. This material consisted of CD8+ T cells sorted from PBMCs, taken approximately 5 days after vaccination. These receptors came from a man aged 50-60 years who received an inactivated influenza vaccine.

CDR3 sequence (DNA): TGTGCCAGCAGTTTCCTAATAGCGGGGGGGGCCTACGAGCAGTACTTC. Translation gives CASSFLIAGGAYEQYF. V gene TRBV28 combines with J gene TRBJ2-7; 11 nucleotides line up with TRBD2. The CDR3 has 16 amino acids. V shed 3 bases and J 2 bases; nucleotides not matched to a gene: 6. Per germline, CDR1 MDHEN and CDR2 SYDVKM.

The V and J genes are TRBV9 and TRBJ2-2; 8 nucleotides align to TRBD2. J gave up 6 bases and V 3 bases, and 7 bases lay outside the gene matches. This CDR3 is 15 amino acids long. Per germline, CDR1 SGDLS and CDR2 YYNGEE. The CDR3 region is CASSASGGQAGELFF. CDR3 in DNA: TGTGCCAGCAGCGCGAGCGGGGGTCAAGCCGGGGAGCTGTTTTTT.